The 3 T cell receptor beta chains in this list originate from one sample, sequenced in a study of cytomegalovirus exposure and HLA in healthy donors. PCR primers comprised 60 Vbeta and 13 Jbeta primers. Method: immunoSEQ multiplex PCR; TCRdb's copy keeps in-frame clones and lacks some. The table shows 150,000 or so clones, with 84% occurring only once. The sample consisted of PBMCs. These receptors originate from a man in his fifties or sixties in good health and CMV-seropositive.

The chain links TRBV19 to TRBJ1-1; weak D call: TRBD1 (5 bases). Germline V gives CDR1 LNHDA, CDR2 SQIVND (reference sequence). Between the trimmed V and J ends, which lost 4 bases and 1 base, there was a span of 10 bases. This CDR3 contains 14 residues. Here the CDR3 reads CASSTRQTNTEAFF. Written as DNA, the CDR3 is TGTGCCAGTAGTACCCGACAGACGAACACTGAAGCTTTCTTT.

The V call is TRBV7-6, the J call TRBJ2-1, with TRBD2 identical over 9 bases. J lost 0 bases, V lost 1 base, and 1 base had no gene match. Germline V lookup: CDR1 SGHVS, CDR2 FNYEAQ. This CDR3 has 16 amino acids. CDR3: CASSLGSGSSYNEQFF. CDR3 bases: TGTGCCAGCAGCTTAGGTAGCGGGAGCTCCTACAATGAGCAGTTCTTC. Complete variable domain (other parts from reference TRBV7-6 and TRBJ2-1): GAGVSQSPRYKVTKRGQDVALRCDPISGHVSLYWYRQALGQGPEFLTYFNYEAQQDKSGLPNDRFSAERPEGSISTLTIQRTEQRDSAMYRCASSLGSGSSYNEQFFGPGTRLTVL.

This rearrangement joins TRBV5-4 to TRBJ1-1; D call uncertain. The CDR3 sequence is 15 residues long. The germline V and J ends were trimmed by 3 bases and 0 bases, with 12 bases remaining between them. Per germline, CDR1 SGHNT and CDR2 YYREEE (reference sequence). The chain's CDR3 is CASSSAGRMNTEAFF. CDR3 bases: TGTGCCAGCAGCTCGGCGGGGAGGATGAACACTGAAGCTTTCTTT.